These 7 T cell receptor beta chains originate from one sample sequenced in a study of cytomegalovirus exposure and HLA in healthy donors (dated by TCRdb to between 2016 and 2019). Libraries were prepared through the immunoSEQ multiplex PCR assay. Imported from immuneACCESS, the table was reduced by TCRdb to in-frame sequences with V and J called. These copies leave out some clones; in studies compared against another copy, an unresolved V gene accounts for under half, and the cause of the remainder is not known. Counted in this sample were about 160,000 clones; over 85% of them appeared once. The ten largest clones add up to approximately 10% of the sample. Sequencing input: PBMCs. The receptors shown here come from a woman aged 18-30 years in good health and CMV-seropositive.

The rearrangement uses TRBV30 and TRBJ2-2, with TRBD1 matching over 8 bases. The CDR3 is made up of 19 amino acids. Losses at the gene ends were 5 bases for V and 4 bases for J; bases not matched to a gene: 21. Germline V gene lookup returns CDR1 GTSNPN and CDR2 SVGIG (reference sequence). The CDR3 protein is CAWVSRGRIPGRGTGELFF. The CDR3 bases are TGTGCCTGGGTCAGCAGGGGGCGAATCCCCGGCCGAGGCACCGGGGAGCTGTTTTTT.

The J gene is TRBJ1-4, the V gene TRBV30; 7 positions agree with TRBD1. CDR3 length equals 13 residues. Looked up from germline, CDR1 is GTSNPN and CDR2 is SVGIG (reference sequence). V was clipped by 4 bases and J by 5 bases; unmatched bases: 4. The CDR3 is CAWTGQENEKLFF. The CDR3 coding sequence is TGTGCCTGGACTGGACAGGAAAATGAAAAACTGTTTTTT.

The CDR3, as DNA: TGTGCCAGCAGCTTGGGGTCCGGGACAGGGCTTGAGACCCAGTACTTC. Its protein product is CASSLGSGTGLETQYF. The genes are TRBV5-6 and TRBJ2-5, with 9 bases fitting TRBD1. With 0 bases clipped from V and 5 bases from J, the junction kept 8 bases outside the gene matches. The CDR3 loop spans 16 amino acids. Germline V gives CDR1 SGHDT, CDR2 YYEEEE.

This chain uses TRBV6-1 with TRBJ2-7; TRBD1 agrees at 9 bases. CDR3 length: 16 amino acids. Trimming cost V 4 bases and J 3 bases; bases outside gene matches: 10. Germline CDR1 and CDR2: MNHNS and SASEGT. The CDR3 bases are TGTGCCAGCAGTGCGTACGGACAGGGGATCTACTACGAGCAGTACTTC. The encoded protein is CASSAYGQGIYYEQYF.

This chain connects TRBV7-9 to TRBJ2-7, with 8 bases identical to TRBD1. In germline, CDR1 is SEHNR, CDR2 FQNEAQ (reference sequence). V lost 0 bases to trimming and J lost 3 bases; unmatched junction nucleotides: 1. The CDR3 length is 14 residues. The CDR3 DNA reads TGTGCCAGCAGCTTAGCTGGGACAGGCTACGAGCAGTACTTC. As protein: CASSLAGTGYEQYF.

The table lists this clone with a few counts. The chain links TRBV27 to TRBJ2-7, with D possibly TRBD1 on 5 matching bases. This CDR3 region has 13 residues. Germline CDR1 and CDR2: MNHEY and SMNVEV (reference sequence). The V gene lost 2 bases and the J gene lost 5 bases, with 10 bases spanning the gap. CDR3 region: CASSLRQFHEQYF. CDR3 coding DNA: TGTGCCAGCAGTTTAAGACAGTTCCACGAGCAGTACTTC.

The sample holds one count of this clone. The V gene is TRBV19, the J gene TRBJ2-3; 9 bases match TRBD2. Germline CDR1 reads LNHDA; CDR2 reads SQIVND (reference sequence). Losses at the gene ends were 8 bases for V and 0 bases for J; bases not matched to a gene: 9. The CDR3 totals 16 residues. CDR3 residues: CASSTRTSASTDTQYF. CDR3 DNA sequence: TGTGCCAGTTCAACGAGGACTAGCGCGAGCACAGATACGCAGTATTTT.